This record looks at one T cell receptor beta chain sequence and its context. This clonotype was counted between two and nine times. It lacks a known antigen. Qualities for individual bases were not recorded, and no much larger clone is one base off. This sample was included in a study of CDR3 diversity in severe acne (dated by TCRdb to about 2019). Receptor libraries were prepared by PCR. The sequencer listed for this sample is Illumina HiSeq 2000. Using fastp at Q25 and MiXCR, TCRdb reprocessed the public reads and kept productive beta chains. Every CDR3 protein is listed once, alongside the most common genes and DNA of its rows. Recorded for this sample are under 95,000 distinct CDR3 sequences; approximately 52% of them occurred a single time. The ten largest clones represent roughly a tenth of the sample. V lost 0 bases and J lost 6 bases; the stretch between them is 6 bases long. CDR1 MGHRA and CDR2 YSYEKL were looked up in the germline V gene. The CDR3, from cysteine to phenylalanine, totals 13 residues. Solely the CDR3 DNA is kept, with 39 bases framed from the first base.

The receptor's source is a male donor in good health, serving as a control. The specimen was blood. The V and J segments used are TRBV4-1 and TRBJ1-5, with no confident D gene call. The DNA sequence is given as TGCGCCAGCAGCCAAGATCTCATTCAGCCCCAGCATTTT. It specifies CASSQDLIQPQHF.